This TCR beta chain is drawn from a study of human T cells and chemical hapten exposure. MiXCR, run by TCRdb on the RACE reads, gives a single entry per CDR3 protein. The data hold 65,000 to 85,000 distinct CDR3 sequences, with 12% observed a single time. The time point: patch test 1, 2 weeks after DPC sensitization. Treatment described: therapeutic diphenylcyclopropenone sensitization with weekly scalp DPC. The sample holds a few counts of this clonotype. The sample here was whole blood, taken in connection with sensitization to the hapten diphenylcyclopropenone (DPC). The origin of this receptor is a woman aged 60-75 years with alopecia areata. Some clones in this sample may be carry-over from other donors' samples.

CDR3 DNA sequence: TGCAGCGGCGGGACAGATATCAATGGCTACACCTTC. Its translation is CSGGTDINGYTF. This rearrangement joins TRBV29-1 to TRBJ1-2, with 7 bases lining up with TRBD1. Germline V gene data show CDR1 as SQVTM and CDR2 as ANQGSEA. The CDR3 contains 12 residues. V gave up 7 bases and J gave up 6 bases; unmatched junction bases: 8.